The sequence of this T cell receptor (beta chain) was determined in a study of monozygotic twins with inflammatory bowel disease. The length of the CDR3 is 17 residues. The germline gives CDR1 MNHEY, CDR2 SVGAGI. TCRdb reprocessed the 5' RACE reads and stores each CDR3 protein as one record, lacking DNA. This sample's clone table lists approximately 210,000 distinct CDR3 sequences. The TCR sequence derives from a human donor with ulcerative colitis or Crohn's disease, or a healthy co-twin of an affected twin (not recorded which). Sequencing was done on a sample of blood. The V and J genes are TRBV6-5 and TRBJ2-5; with no DNA, the TCRdb D assignment of TRBD1 cannot be verified. This CDR3 reads CASSYSIRGSQRETQYF.